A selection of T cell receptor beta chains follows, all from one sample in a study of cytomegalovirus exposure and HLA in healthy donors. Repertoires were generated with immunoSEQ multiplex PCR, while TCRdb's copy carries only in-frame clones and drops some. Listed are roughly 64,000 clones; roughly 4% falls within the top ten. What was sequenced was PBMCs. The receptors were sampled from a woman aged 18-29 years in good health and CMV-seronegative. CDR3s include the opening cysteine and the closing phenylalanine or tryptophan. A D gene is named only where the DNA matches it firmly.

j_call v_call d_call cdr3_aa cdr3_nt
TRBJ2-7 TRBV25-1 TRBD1 CASSDPGQNYEQYF TGTGCCAGCAGTGACCCGGGACAGAACTACGAGCAGTACTTC
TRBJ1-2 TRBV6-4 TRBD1 CASTPGQGAGGYTF TGTGCCAGCACCCCGGGACAGGGGGCAGGAGGCTACACCTTC
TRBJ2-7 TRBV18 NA CASSPGHGIEQYF TGTGCCAGCTCACCGGGCCATGGAATCGAGCAGTACTTC
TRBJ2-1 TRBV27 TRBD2 CASSLSGLAGYNEQFF TGTGCCAGCAGTTTATCGGGGCTAGCGGGTTACAATGAGCAGTTCTTC
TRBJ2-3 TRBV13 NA CASSLKLGVGTDTQYF TGTGCCAGCAGCTTAAAGTTGGGCGTGGGCACAGATACGCAGTATTTT
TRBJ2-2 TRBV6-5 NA CASSYLGPGELFF TGTGCCAGCAGTTACCTGGGCCCCGGGGAGCTGTTTTTT
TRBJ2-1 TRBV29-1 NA CSVEGRDRDNEQFF TGCAGCGTTGAGGGCAGGGATAGGGATAATGAGCAGTTCTTC
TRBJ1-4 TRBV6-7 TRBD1 CASTPRGQTNEKLFF TGTGCCAGCACCCCTCGGGGACAGACTAATGAAAAACTGTTTTTT
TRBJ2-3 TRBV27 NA CASSLLTGVLGDTQYF TGTGCCAGCAGTTTATTGACGGGGGTTTTAGGAGATACGCAGTATTTT
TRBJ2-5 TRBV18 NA CASSPSFTGQETQYF TGTGCCAGCTCACCAAGTTTTACGGGTCAAGAGACCCAGTACTTC
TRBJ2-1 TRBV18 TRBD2 CASSPGTTYNEQFF TGTGCCAGCTCACCCGGGACTACCTACAATGAGCAGTTCTTC
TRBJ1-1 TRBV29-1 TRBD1 CSVTGTGGLNTEAFF TGCAGCGTCACCGGGACAGGGGGCCTGAACACTGAAGCTTTCTTT
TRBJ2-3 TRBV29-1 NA CSVVGGGQRDTQYF TGCAGCGTTGTAGGCGGGGGCCAGCGGGATACGCAGTATTTT
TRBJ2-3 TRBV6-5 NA CASSYSADTAQGTQYF TGTGCCAGCAGTTACTCAGCGGATACTGCACAAGGGACGCAGTATTTT
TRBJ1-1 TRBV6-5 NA CASSYAGQNTEDFF TGTGCCAGCAGTTATGCAGGACAGAACACTGAAGATTTCTTT
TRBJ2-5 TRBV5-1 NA CASSLIGPQETQYF TGCGCCAGCAGCTTGATTGGCCCTCAAGAGACCCAGTACTTC
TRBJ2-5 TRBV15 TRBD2 CARAGGPQETQYF TGTGCCAGAGCGGGAGGCCCACAAGAGACCCAGTACTTC
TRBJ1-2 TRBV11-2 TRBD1 CASSGRGTGYGYTF TGTGCCAGCAGCGGCAGGGGGACGGGCTATGGCTACACCTTC
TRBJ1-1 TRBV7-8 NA CASSQRGHVNTEDFF TGTGCCAGCAGCCAACGCGGACACGTGAACACTGAAGATTTCTTT
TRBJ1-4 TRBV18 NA CASSPQGGGSNEKLFF TGTGCCAGCTCACCACAGGGAGGAGGCTCTAATGAAAAACTGTTTTTT
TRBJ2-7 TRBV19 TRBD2 CASRSTASGRDEQYF TGTGCCAGTAGGTCAACGGCTAGCGGGAGGGACGAGCAGTACTTC
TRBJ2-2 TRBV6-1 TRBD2 CASSVAAGRATGELFF TGTGCCAGCAGTGTTGCAGCGGGACGGGCAACCGGGGAGCTGTTTTTT
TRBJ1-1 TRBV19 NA CASSIGGGNTEAFF TGTGCCAGTAGTATAGGGGGGGGGAACACTGAAGCTTTCTTT
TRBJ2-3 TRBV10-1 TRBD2 CASSGPGLAGAQGGQYF TGCGCCAGCAGTGGTCCGGGACTAGCGGGGGCCCAAGGAGGGCAGTATTTT
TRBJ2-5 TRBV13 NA CASSLDTVLYF TGTGCCAGCAGCTTAGACACCGTCCTCTACTTC
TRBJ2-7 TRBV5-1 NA CASSLTDRANNYEQYF TGCGCCAGCAGCTTAACTGACAGAGCGAACAATTACGAGCAGTACTTC
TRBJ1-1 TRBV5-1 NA CASSTQGPQNTEAFF TGCGCCAGCAGCACACAGGGACCCCAGAACACTGAAGCTTTCTTT